Following are 27 T cell receptor beta chains from one sample sequenced in a study of control samples from healthy donors and cancer patients. The data were produced by immunoSEQ multiplex PCR, yet TCRdb's version contains in-frame clones alone and is incomplete. Of around 130,000 clones in the sample, about 86% are singletons; the top ten hold 12%. The specimen sequenced was blood. The receptors here all came from a young man in good health.

V is TRBV9 and J is TRBJ1-4; the D gene is possibly TRBD1 (5 bases). This CDR3 is 14 amino acids long. Trimming pared 0 bases from V and 6 bases from J, leaving 9 bases between. Per germline, CDR1 SGDLS and CDR2 YYNGEE. CDR3 DNA sequence: TGTGCCAGCAGCGTAGCAGGGAGCGATGAAAAACTGTTTTTT. The encoded protein is CASSVAGSDEKLFF.

This rearrangement joins TRBV7-9 to TRBJ1-1, with D maybe TRBD1 (5 bases). Per the germline V gene, CDR1 is SEHNR and CDR2 is FQNEAQ (reference sequence). CDR3 length: 14 amino acids. Trimming pared 4 bases from V and 3 bases from J, leaving 12 bases between. The CDR3 reads CASSSTDSYTEAFF. The DNA of the CDR3 is TGTGCCAGCAGCTCAACTGACAGCTACACTGAAGCTTTCTTT.

The gene calls are TRBV5-1 and TRBJ2-6; no reliable D call. The V gene lost 1 base and the J gene lost 4 bases, with 3 bases spanning the gap. The CDR3 contains 13 residues. The germline V gene encodes CDR1 SGHRS and CDR2 YFSETQ. CDR3 region: CASSLSGANVLTF. For the CDR3, the DNA is TGCGCCAGCAGCTTGAGCGGGGCCAACGTCCTGACTTTC.

The chain recombines TRBV7-2 with TRBJ1-1; tentative D call: TRBD1 (5 bases). CDR3 length: 13 amino acids. The ends were cut back, 3 bases at V and 0 bases at J, with 5 bases in the middle. Germline V gene lookup returns CDR1 SGHTA and CDR2 FQGNSA. CDR3 protein: CASSLTVNTEAFF. In DNA form, the CDR3 reads TGTGCCAGCAGCTTGACAGTGAACACTGAAGCTTTCTTT. Supplemented by reference TRBV7-2 and TRBJ1-1, the full variable domain reads GAGVSQSPSNKVTEKGKDVELRCDPISGHTALYWYRQSLGQGLEFLIYFQGNSAPDKSGLPSDRFSAERTGGSVSTLTIQRTQQEDSAVYLCASSLTVNTEAFFGQGTRLTVV.

The genes are TRBV2 and TRBJ1-1; D gene unclear. The CDR3 has 10 residues. In germline, CDR1 is SNHLY, CDR2 FYNNEI. Trimming took off 7 bases at V and 4 bases at J, with 4 bases between the two ends. The CDR3 DNA is TGTGCCAGCAAGACCACTGAAGCTTTCTTT. This sequence encodes CASKTTEAFF.

The chain recombines TRBV19 with TRBJ2-6, with D uncertain. The length of the CDR3 is 15 residues. The V gene's germline CDR1 is LNHDA and CDR2 SQIVND (reference sequence). Trimming removed 6 bases at V and 0 bases at J, with 9 bases between. This CDR3 reads CASRSGLSGANVLTF. For the CDR3, the DNA is TGTGCCAGTAGGAGTGGTCTCTCTGGGGCCAACGTCCTGACTTTC.

The chain has TRBV5-1 and TRBJ2-3; D call uncertain. The CDR3 spans 16 residues. The V and J ends lost 0 bases and 3 bases respectively, with 14 bases between them. The germline CDR1 and CDR2 sequences are SGHRS and YFSETQ. The CDR3 loop reads CASSLEARMGTDTQYF. The CDR3, as DNA: TGCGCCAGCAGCTTGGAAGCCCGAATGGGAACAGATACGCAGTATTTT. The whole variable domain, remainder taken from reference TRBV5-1 and TRBJ2-3, is KAGVTQTPRYLIKTRGQQVTLSCSPISGHRSVSWYQQTPGQGLQFLFEYFSETQRNKGNFPGRFSGRQFSNSRSEMNVSTLELGDSALYLCASSLEARMGTDTQYFGPGTRLTVL.

The chain carries TRBV28 and TRBJ1-3; D is perhaps TRBD1 (6 bases). Germline lookup yields CDR1 MDHEN and CDR2 SYDVKM. V was shortened by 10 bases and J by 4 bases, with 14 bases between the two germline ends. The CDR3 extends over 13 amino acids. In nucleotides, the CDR3 is TGTGCCATCCTAGAGGGGGGAGGAAACACCATATATTTT. Its translation: CAILEGGGNTIYF. Based on the CDR3 plus reference TRBV28 and TRBJ1-3, the full variable domain is DVKVTQSSRYLVKRTGEKVFLECVQDMDHENMFWYRQDPGLGLRLIYFSYDVKMKEKGDIPEGYSVSREKKERFSLILESASTNQTSMYLCAILEGGGNTIYFGEGSWLTVV.

Details on this clone: This sample includes further DNA sequences coding for the same CDR3. CDR3 in amino acids: CSVEEDNRGTGELFF. The DNA of the CDR3 is TGCAGCGTTGAAGAGGATAATCGGGGAACCGGGGAGCTGTTTTTT. This chain connects TRBV29-1 to TRBJ2-2, with D perhaps TRBD2 (5 bases). CDR1 and CDR2 (germline): SQVTM, ANQGSEA. V was clipped by 0 bases and J by 5 bases, with 13 bases between them. The CDR3 runs to 15 residues.

The gene calls are TRBV19 and TRBJ1-2, with TRBD1 matching 10 bases. This CDR3 region has 16 residues. Germline V gives CDR1 LNHDA, CDR2 SQIVND (reference sequence). Trimming removed 8 bases from V and 4 bases from J; junction bases left unmatched: 13. The CDR3 coding sequence is TGTGCCAGTTGCCCACTGACAGGGGGCAGGGGCTATGGCTACACCTTC. Its protein is CASCPLTGGRGYGYTF. Based on the CDR3 plus reference TRBV19 and TRBJ1-2, the full variable domain is DGGITQSPKYLFRKEGQNVTLSCEQNLNHDAMYWYRQDPGQGLRLIYYSQIVNDFQKGDIAEGYSVSREKKESFPLTVTSAQKNPTAFYLCASCPLTGGRGYGYTFGSGTRLTVV.

This clone was observed a handful of times. V is TRBV6-5 and J is TRBJ1-4; unclear D gene. V shed 7 bases and J shed 0 bases, with 12 bases lying between them. The CDR3 runs 15 residues. Germline assignment: CDR1 MNHEY and CDR2 SVGAGI. CDR3 loop: CASMVPPPTNEKLFF. The CDR3 nucleotides are TGTGCCAGCATGGTGCCACCTCCAACTAATGAAAAACTGTTTTTT.

The chain carries TRBV13 and TRBJ1-4; 8 bases are shared with TRBD1. The CDR3 covers 18 residues. J lost 7 bases, V lost 4 bases, and 17 bases had no gene match. The germline gives CDR1 PRHDT, CDR2 FYEKMQ (reference sequence). CDR3 coding DNA: TGTGCCAGCAGCTCGTCCGACAGGGGAGTCACCGGAGGTGAAAAACTGTTTTTT. Residues: CASSSSDRGVTGGEKLFF.

V is TRBV27 and J is TRBJ1-5, with a weak D call TRBD1 (5 bases). This CDR3 is 15 amino acids long. The germline V and J ends were trimmed by 8 bases and 3 bases, with 17 bases remaining between them. From germline, CDR1 is MNHEY and CDR2 SMNVEV (reference sequence). CDR3 nucleotides: TGTGCCAGCGGGGGGATCGGGTCGGACAATCAGCCCCAGCATTTT. Its translation: CASGGIGSDNQPQHF.

This chain uses TRBV3-1 (or the pseudogene TRBV3-2) with TRBJ2-5; the match to TRBD1 covers 8 bases. The V and J ends lost 6 bases and 1 base, in that order; junction bases with no gene match: 10. The CDR3 has 16 residues. Germline V gives CDR1 LGHDT, CDR2 YNNKEL (reference sequence). The CDR3 sequence is CASSLSTGGSQETQYF. The DNA of the CDR3 is TGTGCCAGCAGTCTTTCTACAGGGGGGAGCCAAGAGACCCAGTACTTC.

This chain joins TRBV7-2 and TRBJ2-5; possible D gene TRBD1, 5 bases. The CDR3 runs 14 residues. Deletions cut 3 bases from V and 3 bases from J, with 11 bases between. CDR1 and CDR2 from the germline V gene are SGHTA and FQGNSA. The CDR3 DNA reads TGTGCCAGCAGCTTGGGGCAGTGGGAAGAGACCCAGTACTTC. Its translation: CASSLGQWEETQYF.

The genes are TRBV7-8 and TRBJ2-1; D ambiguous. The CDR3 is 13 residues long. The germline V gene encodes CDR1 SGHVS and CDR2 FQNEAQ. Trimming stripped 1 base from V and 4 bases from J, with 5 bases between. The CDR3 protein is CASSLVSYNEQFF. CDR3 nucleotide sequence: TGTGCCAGCAGCTTAGTCTCGTACAATGAGCAGTTCTTC.

The table lists this clone with a count of one. The rearrangement links TRBV27 to TRBJ1-4; tentatively, D is TRBD1 (5 bases). The V end was cut by 5 bases, the J end by 7 bases, with 20 bases between. Germline CDR1 is MNHEY and CDR2 is SMNVEV (reference sequence). CDR3 length equals 16 residues. CDR3 sequence (DNA): TGTGCCAGCAGTACTGCACCGGGACCGAGGAGTGAAAAACTGTTTTTT. As protein: CASSTAPGPRSEKLFF.

The V call is TRBV5-1, the J call TRBJ1-1; a weak D match, TRBD1 (5 bases). V dropped 0 bases and J dropped 1 base, with 13 bases sitting between them. The CDR3 is 16 amino acids. CDR1 SGHRS and CDR2 YFSETQ come from the germline V gene. The chain's CDR3 is CASSLVPVGENTEAFF. CDR3 DNA: TGCGCCAGCAGCTTGGTTCCCGTGGGGGAGAACACTGAAGCTTTCTTT.

The chain has TRBV27 and TRBJ1-1; TRBD1 might be the D (5 bases). Trimming left V 4 bases short and J 1 base short, with 13 bases between. This CDR3 region has 15 residues. Germline CDR1 is MNHEY and CDR2 is SMNVEV (reference sequence). CDR3 nucleotide sequence: TGTGCCAGCAGTTCCCACACGGACACGAACACTGAAGCTTTCTTT. This sequence encodes CASSSHTDTNTEAFF.

This clone showed up just once. The chain uses TRBV7-9 and TRBJ1-1; D not resolved. CDR1 is SEHNR and CDR2 is FQNEAQ in the germline V gene (reference sequence). V lost 1 base and J 4 bases, leaving 10 bases between the germline ends. The CDR3 extends over 14 amino acids. The CDR3 sequence: CASSLENRGTEAFF. For the CDR3, the DNA is TGTGCCAGCAGCTTAGAGAACCGGGGCACTGAAGCTTTCTTT.

The chain links TRBV16 to TRBJ1-1; D may be TRBD1 (6 bases). CDR1 KGHSY and CDR2 FQNENV come from the germline V gene. The CDR3 contains 15 residues. The V and J ends lost 2 bases and 5 bases respectively, with 15 bases between them. The CDR3 DNA is TGTGCCAGCAGCCAACTGGGGGCGAGGGATACTGAAGCTTTCTTT. This sequence encodes CASSQLGARDTEAFF.

The chain combines TRBV29-1 with TRBJ1-2; D is unresolved. The CDR3 sequence is 10 residues long. The germline CDR1 and CDR2 sequences are SQVTM and ANQGSEA. The V and J ends lost 3 bases and 5 bases respectively, with 4 bases between them. The CDR3 reads CSVDSYGYTF. CDR3 DNA sequence: TGCAGCGTTGATTCGTATGGCTACACCTTC. The entire variable domain, with the rest obtained from reference TRBV29-1 and TRBJ1-2, is as follows: SAVISQKPSRDICQRGTSLTIQCQVDSQVTMMFWYRQQPGQSLTLIATANQGSEATYESGFVIDKFPISRPNLTFSTLTVSNMSPEDSSIYLCSVDSYGYTFGSGTRLTVV.

The chain links TRBV5-1 to TRBJ2-5; 11 nucleotides agree with TRBD2. Trimming removed 4 bases from V and 3 bases from J; junction bases left unmatched: 2. This CDR3 comprises 14 residues. CDR1 is SGHRS, CDR2 YFSETQ, per germline. CDR3 in DNA: TGCGCCAGCAGCGCGGGACTAGCGGAAGAGACCCAGTACTTC. This codes for CASSAGLAEETQYF.

This chain joins TRBV7-8 and TRBJ2-4; D gene uncertain. V was shortened by 3 bases and J by 7 bases, with 10 bases between the two germline ends. Per germline, CDR1 SGHVS and CDR2 FQNEAQ. The CDR3 covers 13 residues. This CDR3 is CASSFFGDNIQYF. In nucleotides, the CDR3 is TGTGCCAGCAGCTTTTTTGGCGATAACATTCAGTACTTC.

CDR3 protein: CASSQGLAGGPLNEQFF. The CDR3 nucleotides read TGTGCCAGCAGCCAAGGACTAGCGGGGGGCCCCTTGAATGAGCAGTTCTTC. The chain employs TRBV14 and TRBJ2-1; 13 positions agree with TRBD2. This CDR3 is 17 amino acids long. Per germline, CDR1 SGHDN and CDR2 FVKESK. V dropped 1 base and J dropped 7; count of bases not matched to a gene: 7.

This clone has only one observation. This sequence joins TRBV5-4 and TRBJ1-4; no definite D call. This CDR3 is built from 17 residues. The germline V and J ends were trimmed by 0 bases and 10 bases, with 22 bases remaining between them. Germline V lookup: CDR1 SGHNT, CDR2 YYREEE (reference sequence). The chain's CDR3 is CASSLEPELSMRGKLFF. In DNA, the CDR3 is TGTGCCAGCAGCTTGGAGCCGGAGCTTTCCATGCGGGGAAAACTGTTTTTT.

This chain uses TRBV9 with TRBJ1-3; possible D gene TRBD1, 5 bases. V gave up 3 bases and J gave up 0 bases, with 16 bases separating them. CDR1 and CDR2 from the germline V gene are SGDLS and YYNGEE. The CDR3 has 17 residues. The CDR3 sequence is CASSDKQELLSGNTIYF. CDR3 nucleotide sequence: TGTGCCAGCAGCGATAAACAGGAACTACTCTCTGGAAACACCATATATTTT.